A single T cell receptor beta chain is shown here with its context. The protocol was immunoSEQ multiplex PCR, while the TCRdb copy is restricted to in-frame clones and leaves out a portion. The table records 75,000 to 100,000 clones, roughly 94% of them present only once. The data were obtained in a study of technical replicates of blood from several donors. Per the germline V gene, CDR1 is SQVTM and CDR2 is ANQGSEA. With 3 bases removed from V and 2 bases from J, the gap between germline ends came to 13 bases. The CDR3 has 14 residues. Sample: T cells isolated from PBMCs. This receptor was obtained from a human donor in good health. The chain links TRBV29-1 to TRBJ1-2, with D maybe TRBD1 (5 bases). CDR3 DNA sequence: TGCAGCGTTGATCTGCGACAGATGAACTATGGCTACACCTTC. It encodes CSVDLRQMNYGYTF.